These T cell receptor beta chains were read from a single sample in a study of tumor-infiltrating lymphocytes in primary liver carcinoma. TCRdb fed the multiplex PCR reads into MiXCR, producing one record per CDR3 protein. The sample has more than 70,000 distinct CDR3 sequences, roughly 69% seen once. Sequencing input: tumor-adjacent normal liver tissue. The receptors originated from a man between 40 and 49 years old with primary liver carcinoma and hepatitis B virus infection. Both conserved end residues are part of each CDR3. Fields, in order: V gene, J gene, D gene, clone size, CDR3 protein, CDR3 DNA. A D gene is named only where the DNA matches it firmly. Not all rows give a size; the values are once, few, many and, for expanded clones, a class.

v_call: TRBV4-3; j_call: TRBJ2-3; d_call: TRBD2; clone_size: -; cdr3_aa: CASSHPSFGISGSYGETDTQYF; cdr3_nt: TGCGCCAGCAGCCATCCTTCTTTCGGGATTAGCGGGAGTTACGGGGAAACAGATACGCAGTATTTT
v_call: TRBV6-6; j_call: TRBJ1-1; d_call: -; clone_size: -; cdr3_aa: CASSHQGGNTEAFF; cdr3_nt: TGTGCCAGCAGTCACCAGGGAGGGAACACTGAAGCTTTCTTT
v_call: TRBV11-2; j_call: TRBJ2-7; d_call: TRBD2; clone_size: -; cdr3_aa: CATSLNSGGLGYEQYF; cdr3_nt: TGTGCCACCAGCCTGAATAGCGGGGGGCTAGGCTACGAGCAGTACTTC
v_call: TRBV6-4; j_call: TRBJ2-1; d_call: -; clone_size: few; cdr3_aa: CASSRGTEQFF; cdr3_nt: TGTGCCAGCAGCAGAGGGACTGAGCAGTTCTTC
v_call: TRBV4-3; j_call: TRBJ2-1; d_call: TRBD2; clone_size: -; cdr3_aa: CASSQESLTSGDYNEQFF; cdr3_nt: TGCGCCAGCAGCCAAGAATCTCTAACTAGCGGGGATTACAATGAACAGTTCTTC
v_call: TRBV11-2; j_call: TRBJ1-6; d_call: -; clone_size: -; cdr3_aa: CASSPRRVTANSSLHF; cdr3_nt: TGTGCCAGCAGCCCGCGTCGGGTCACTGCTAACTCATCCCTCCACTTT
v_call: TRBV6-5; j_call: TRBJ2-4; d_call: TRBD1; clone_size: once; cdr3_aa: CASSRDRSHIQYF; cdr3_nt: TGTGCCAGCAGTAGGGACAGGAGTCACATTCAATACTTC
v_call: TRBV12-3/TRBV12-4; j_call: TRBJ2-5; d_call: TRBD2; clone_size: -; cdr3_aa: CDSSPRSPSGNETQYF; cdr3_nt: TGTGACAGCAGCCCTAGGAGCCCTAGCGGGAACGAGACCCAGTACTTC
v_call: TRBV24-1; j_call: TRBJ2-1; d_call: -; clone_size: -; cdr3_aa: CATSDANRDNEQFF; cdr3_nt: TGTGCCACCAGTGACGCGAACAGGGACAATGAGCAGTTCTTC
v_call: TRBV11-3; j_call: TRBJ2-1; d_call: -; clone_size: few; cdr3_aa: CTCSLGVSNNEQFF; cdr3_nt: TGTACCTGCAGTTTAGGCGTCTCGAACAATGAGCAGTTCTTC
v_call: TRBV20-1; j_call: TRBJ2-2; d_call: TRBD1; clone_size: few; cdr3_aa: CSALTRDRVAGELFF; cdr3_nt: TGCAGTGCTCTTACCAGGGACAGGGTCGCCGGGGAGCTGTTTTTT
v_call: TRBV4-2; j_call: TRBJ2-1; d_call: TRBD2; clone_size: -; cdr3_aa: CASSLGLAGVGEQFF; cdr3_nt: TGTGCCAGCAGCCTAGGACTAGCGGGAGTGGGTGAACAGTTCTTC
v_call: TRBV28; j_call: TRBJ1-1; d_call: TRBD1; clone_size: few; cdr3_aa: CASTSGQTNTEVFF; cdr3_nt: TGTGCCAGCACCTCGGGACAGACGAACACTGAAGTTTTCTTT
v_call: TRBV5-1; j_call: TRBJ2-3; d_call: -; clone_size: many; cdr3_aa: CASSLYRGGTDTQYF; cdr3_nt: TGCGCCAGCAGCTTGTATCGGGGAGGCACAGATACGCAGTATTTT
v_call: TRBV7-2; j_call: TRBJ2-7; d_call: -; clone_size: few; cdr3_aa: CASSSGTVAYEQYF; cdr3_nt: TGTGCCAGCAGCTCCGGGACTGTTGCCTACGAGCAGTACTTC
v_call: TRBV6-2/TRBV6-3; j_call: TRBJ2-1; d_call: -; clone_size: -; cdr3_aa: CASSYPTHRDEQFF; cdr3_nt: TGTGCCAGCAGTTACCCGACTCACCGGGATGAGCAGTTCTTC
v_call: TRBV7-2; j_call: TRBJ1-2; d_call: -; clone_size: -; cdr3_aa: CASSEGGSPYDYTF; cdr3_nt: TGTGCCAGCAGCGAAGGGGGGAGTCCCTATGACTACACCTTC
v_call: TRBV24-1; j_call: TRBJ2-7; d_call: TRBD1; clone_size: -; cdr3_aa: CPISDPMDRAYEQYF; cdr3_nt: TGTCCCATCAGTGATCCCATGGACAGGGCCTACGAGCAGTACTTC
v_call: TRBV5-1; j_call: TRBJ1-5; d_call: -; clone_size: -; cdr3_aa: CASSWGEQGINQPQHF; cdr3_nt: TGCGCCAGCAGCTGGGGGGAACAGGGAATAAATCAGCCCCAGCATTTT
v_call: TRBV5-1; j_call: TRBJ2-3; d_call: TRBD1; clone_size: many; cdr3_aa: CASSLRTGKDTDTQYF; cdr3_nt: TGCGCCAGCAGCCTCCGGACAGGGAAGGACACAGATACGCAGTATTTT
v_call: TRBV5-1; j_call: TRBJ2-1; d_call: -; clone_size: many; cdr3_aa: CASSHLAGPDGDEQFF; cdr3_nt: TGCGCCAGCAGCCACTTAGCTGGGCCCGATGGGGATGAGCAGTTCTTC
v_call: TRBV2; j_call: TRBJ1-2; d_call: -; clone_size: -; cdr3_aa: CASRRAGSYGYTF; cdr3_nt: TGTGCCAGCAGGAGGGCAGGGTCCTATGGCTACACCTTC
v_call: TRBV7-8; j_call: TRBJ1-1; d_call: -; clone_size: many; cdr3_aa: CASSLVDRTEAFF; cdr3_nt: TGTGCCAGCAGCTTAGTCGATAGGACTGAAGCTTTCTTT
v_call: TRBV4-2; j_call: TRBJ2-2; d_call: -; clone_size: -; cdr3_aa: CASSQEGSITGGLFF; cdr3_nt: TGTGCCAGCAGTCAAGAAGGGTCGATCACCGGGGGGCTGTTTTTT
v_call: TRBV11-2; j_call: TRBJ2-5; d_call: -; clone_size: -; cdr3_aa: CASSLDPWSSERGETHYF; cdr3_nt: TGTGCTAGCAGCTTAGATCCGTGGTCTAGCGAGAGAGGAGAGACCCACTACTTC
v_call: TRBV10-2; j_call: TRBJ1-2; d_call: -; clone_size: -; cdr3_aa: CASSFGEGYGHTF; cdr3_nt: TGCGCCAGCAGTTTTGGGGAAGGTTATGGCCACACCTTC
v_call: TRBV4-2; j_call: TRBJ1-6; d_call: TRBD1; clone_size: -; cdr3_aa: CASSQDTWGTGVNSPLHF; cdr3_nt: TGTGCCAGCAGCCAAGATACTTGGGGGACAGGAGTCAATTCACCCCTCCACTTT
v_call: TRBV11-1; j_call: TRBJ2-1; d_call: TRBD2; clone_size: -; cdr3_aa: CASSLIGSTSGSYEQFF; cdr3_nt: TGTGCCAGCAGCTTAATAGGTTCAACTAGCGGGAGCTATGAGCAGTTCTTC
v_call: TRBV10-2; j_call: TRBJ2-3; d_call: -; clone_size: -; cdr3_aa: CASSELNGANVESTDTQYF; cdr3_nt: TGCGCCAGCAGTGAGTTAAACGGGGCTAACGTCGAAAGCACAGATACGCAGTATTTT
v_call: TRBV10-2; j_call: TRBJ2-3; d_call: -; clone_size: -; cdr3_aa: CASSNLNGASVESTDTQYF; cdr3_nt: TGCGCCAGCAGTAATTTAAACGGGGCTAGCGTCGAAAGCACAGATACGCAGTATTTT
v_call: TRBV9; j_call: TRBJ1-6; d_call: -; clone_size: -; cdr3_aa: CSSSVTENSPLHF; cdr3_nt: TGTTCCAGTAGCGTAACGGAAAATTCACCCCTCCACTTT
v_call: TRBV6-2/TRBV6-3; j_call: TRBJ2-7; d_call: TRBD1; clone_size: -; cdr3_aa: CASSYLGQGYEQYF; cdr3_nt: TGTGCCAGCAGTTACTTGGGACAGGGATACGAGCAGTACTTC
v_call: TRBV4-1; j_call: TRBJ2-1; d_call: -; clone_size: -; cdr3_aa: CASSPLGYDNDEQFF; cdr3_nt: TGCGCCAGCAGCCCGCTCGGTTACGACAACGATGAGCAGTTCTTC
v_call: TRBV11-2; j_call: TRBJ2-1; d_call: -; clone_size: -; cdr3_aa: CASSFDTSYEWFF; cdr3_nt: TGTGCCAGCAGCTTTGACACTAGCTATGAGTGGTTCTTC
v_call: TRBV7-9; j_call: TRBJ2-3; d_call: TRBD2; clone_size: many; cdr3_aa: CASSPGGTSSYTQYF; cdr3_nt: TGTGCCAGCAGCCCCGGGGGGACTAGTTCGTATACGCAGTATTTT
v_call: TRBV29-1; j_call: TRBJ2-1; d_call: -; clone_size: -; cdr3_aa: CSVYRNEQFF; cdr3_nt: TGCAGCGTTTACCGCAATGAGCAGTTCTTC
v_call: TRBV6-1; j_call: TRBJ2-6; d_call: TRBD2; clone_size: few; cdr3_aa: CASSFGTSGIDVLTF; cdr3_nt: TGTGCCAGCAGTTTTGGGACTAGCGGGATCGACGTCCTGACTTTC
v_call: TRBV27; j_call: TRBJ2-7; d_call: -; clone_size: few; cdr3_aa: CASRGGAGRYEQYF; cdr3_nt: TGTGCCAGCAGGGGCGGGGCCGGACGGTACGAGCAGTACTTC
v_call: TRBV19; j_call: TRBJ2-2; d_call: -; clone_size: -; cdr3_aa: CASTTKGTLNTGEPFF; cdr3_nt: TGTGCCAGTACCACCAAGGGGACACTTAACACCGGGGAGCCGTTTTTT
v_call: TRBV5-4; j_call: TRBJ2-7; d_call: TRBD2; clone_size: -; cdr3_aa: CASSPTSGRVDEHYF; cdr3_nt: TGTGCCAGCAGTCCCACTAGCGGGAGGGTCGACGAGCACTACTTC
v_call: TRBV12-3/TRBV12-4; j_call: TRBJ1-1; d_call: -; clone_size: -; cdr3_aa: CASSFGQGINTEAFF; cdr3_nt: -
v_call: TRBV11-2; j_call: TRBJ1-2; d_call: TRBD1; clone_size: -; cdr3_aa: CSGSLAGQGNGYTF; cdr3_nt: TGCTCCGGCAGCTTAGCCGGACAGGGTAATGGCTACACCTTC
v_call: TRBV4-3; j_call: TRBJ2-3; d_call: TRBD2; clone_size: once; cdr3_aa: CTSSQDLPSGTSGRAYTQYF; cdr3_nt: TGCACCAGCAGCCAAGATCTTCCCTCCGGGACTAGCGGGAGAGCATATACGCAGTATTTT
v_call: TRBV7-9; j_call: TRBJ2-3; d_call: -; clone_size: many; cdr3_aa: CASSPVGEVWADTQYF; cdr3_nt: TGTGCCAGCAGCCCAGTGGGGGAAGTTTGGGCAGATACGCAGTATTTT
v_call: TRBV11-3; j_call: TRBJ2-1; d_call: -; clone_size: -; cdr3_aa: CASSRGPGVNEQFF; cdr3_nt: TGTGCCAGCAGCAGAGGGCCGGGGGTCAATGAGCAGTTCTTC
v_call: TRBV9; j_call: TRBJ2-7; d_call: -; clone_size: -; cdr3_aa: CASSTGPNSYEQYF; cdr3_nt: TGTGCCAGCAGCACAGGACCTAACTCCTACGAGCAGTACTTC